This T cell receptor beta chain is from a study of T cell responses to AZD1222 COVID-19 vaccine. Study-wide background: Second doses that came at about 4 or about 12 weeks were put together. Study results and limitations: Baseline serostatus was positive in only a handful of AZD1222 recipients. Clonal diversity was possibly underestimated, and the donors were mostly white British, with more females. Unmutated regions of variants are reportedly targeted by nearly half of spike-specific TCRs.

Remarks on this clone: Antigen: not known.

Germline CDR1 SQVTM, CDR2 ANQGSEA. The CDR3 loop spans 18 amino acids. The junction had 11 bases not matched to a gene; V was cut back by 3 bases and J by 3 bases. Libraries were prepared by immunoSEQ multiplex PCR; TCRdb keeps only in-frame clonotypes and omits some of them. The sample yields about 110,000 clones, roughly 80% seen once. The chain recombines TRBV29-1 with TRBJ2-6, with 10 bases fitting TRBD1. The clonotype originates from an adult in good health. This material consisted of peripheral blood, taken on day 0 of AZD1222 vaccination. CDR3 DNA sequence: TGCAGCGTTGATAAGGGCGACAGGGGGCCTGGTGGGGCCAACGTCCTGACTTTC. Amino acid sequence: CSVDKGDRGPGGANVLTF.